This TCR beta chain was retrieved from a study of cytomegalovirus exposure and HLA in healthy donors. The PCR was carried out with 60 Vbeta primers and 13 Jbeta primers. Only in-frame clones appear in the TCRdb table, and some are missing; sequencing was by immunoSEQ multiplex PCR. The sample holds about 130,000 clones, 78% seen once. Trimming cost V 2 bases and J 7 bases; bases outside gene matches: 0. The CDR3 covers 13 residues. Germline lookup yields CDR1 SGDLS and CDR2 YYNGEE. The gene calls are TRBV9 and TRBJ2-1; 10 positions match TRBD2. The sequenced sample consisted of PBMCs. This receptor was taken from a man aged 25 to 45 in good health and CMV-seropositive. The CDR3 is CASSVGLANEQFF. CDR3 nucleotides: TGTGCCAGCAGCGTGGGACTAGCGAATGAGCAGTTCTTC.